This is a list of T cell receptor beta chains from one sample in a study of sequential checkpoint blockade in melanoma. The repertoire was sequenced with immunoSEQ multiplex PCR; TCRdb's copy has only in-frame clones and lacks some. Here the sample spans 3,600 or so clones, 55% to 70% being singletons. Sequencing used CD8+ T cells sorted from blood (inferred from file names), obtained from a patient given nivolumab and ipilimumab in sequence. The receptors here all came from a human donor with melanoma. Both conserved end residues are part of each CDR3. The D gene is left open where the match is weak. For some rows the clone size is stated as once, few or many, or as a class when expanded; others skip it.

size	D	J	V	CDR3	DNA
few	NA	TRBJ2-2	TRBV14	CASSQYLTGWTGELFF	TGTGCCAGCAGCCAATATCTAACAGGGTGGACCGGGGAGCTGTTTTTT
large	NA	TRBJ1-2	TRBV27	CASSFSSTAPSYTF	TGTGCCAGCAGTTTTAGCTCAACCGCCCCCAGCTACACCTTC
NA	NA	TRBJ2-1	TRBV7-2	CASSSRADFRSYNEQFF	TGTGCCAGCAGCTCGAGGGCGGACTTCAGGTCCTACAATGAGCAGTTCTTC
few	NA	TRBJ2-7	TRBV5-4	CASTPDRGTEEQYF	TGTGCCAGCACCCCAGACCGGGGGACGGAAGAGCAGTACTTC
NA	NA	TRBJ2-1	TRBV7-3	CASSQGQFDHEQFF	TGTGCCAGCAGCCAAGGACAGTTTGACCATGAGCAGTTCTTC
NA	TRBD1	TRBJ1-5	TRBV15	CATSRTGYNQPQHF	TGTGCCACCAGCAGGACAGGGTACAATCAGCCCCAGCATTTT
NA	TRBD2	TRBJ2-1	TRBV13	CASSSPWGEGYEQFF	TGTGCCAGCAGCTCCCCGTGGGGGGAGGGCTATGAGCAGTTCTTC
NA	NA	TRBJ1-3	TRBV4-2	CASSQDGHSSGNTIYF	TGTGCCAGCAGCCAAGATGGTCACAGCTCTGGAAACACCATATATTTT
few	NA	TRBJ2-1	TRBV7-9	CASSPRGGFSYNEQFF	TGTGCCAGCAGCCCCCGTGGGGGGTTCTCCTACAATGAGCAGTTCTTC
NA	TRBD1	TRBJ2-7	TRBV6-1	CASSGPGQEYEQYF	TGTGCCAGCAGTGGACCGGGACAGGAGTACGAGCAGTACTTC
NA	NA	TRBJ2-2	TRBV19	CASSIAGNNVGELFF	TGTGCCAGTAGTATAGCGGGGAATAATGTAGGGGAGCTGTTTTTT
NA	NA	TRBJ1-2	TRBV6-5	CASSYSGGGYTF	TGTGCCAGCAGTTACTCGGGGGGAGGCTACACCTTC
few	NA	TRBJ1-2	TRBV7-1	CASSTTGSSPYGYTF	TGTGCCAGCAGTACAACGGGTTCCTCTCCCTATGGCTACACCTTC
NA	TRBD2	TRBJ2-1	TRBV10-3	CAIREGLAVYNEQFF	TGTGCCATCAGAGAGGGACTAGCCGTATACAATGAGCAGTTCTTC
NA	NA	TRBJ1-1	TRBV7-8	CASSLGPSGNSEAFF	TGTGCCAGCAGTTTAGGGCCCTCGGGGAACTCTGAAGCTTTCTTT
NA	NA	TRBJ2-3	TRBV7-9	CASSPSADTQYF	TGTGCCAGCAGCCCCAGCGCAGATACGCAGTATTTT
NA	NA	TRBJ2-4	TRBV6-1	CASKIDGLAKNIQYF	TGTGCCAGCAAAATAGATGGGCTCGCCAAAAACATTCAGTACTTC
NA	NA	TRBJ1-1	TRBV11-1	CASSLGQLEAFF	TGTGCCAGCAGCTTAGGACAGCTTGAAGCTTTCTTT
medium-sized	NA	TRBJ1-3	TRBV29-1	CSVATGQAGNTIYF	TGCAGCGTTGCCACAGGGCAAGCTGGAAACACCATATATTTT
NA	TRBD1	TRBJ1-1	TRBV19	CASSTPGQTLEAFF	TGTGCCAGTAGTACCCCGGGACAGACCCTTGAAGCTTTCTTT
NA	TRBD1	TRBJ1-2	TRBV4-1	CASSHGQGNNEGYTF	TGCGCCAGCAGCCATGGACAGGGTAATAATGAGGGCTACACCTTC
NA	NA	TRBJ2-7	TRBV6-5	CASRRASTDYEQYF	TGTGCCAGCAGGCGGGCCTCGACTGATTACGAGCAGTACTTC
NA	TRBD1	TRBJ2-7	TRBV5-8	CASSFIQGDIHEQYF	TGTGCCAGCAGCTTTATCCAGGGGGATATTCACGAGCAGTACTTC
NA	TRBD2	TRBJ2-7	TRBV30	CAWSVSGGSYEQYF	TGTGCCTGGAGTGTATCGGGGGGGTCCTACGAGCAGTACTTC
NA	TRBD1	TRBJ2-7	TRBV11-3	CASSFATGTGYEQYF	TGTGCCAGCAGCTTCGCGACAGGGACGGGCTACGAGCAGTACTTC
large	NA	TRBJ2-7	TRBV11-3	CASSHPVESGADTYEQYF	TGTGCCAGCAGCCACCCGGTCGAGAGTGGAGCTGATACCTACGAGCAGTACTTC
NA	NA	TRBJ2-7	TRBV11-2	CASSTTQGGGEQYF	TGTGCCAGCAGCACTACTCAGGGAGGGGGCGAGCAGTACTTC
NA	NA	TRBJ2-1	TRBV4-3	CASSQTGGEEPYNEQFF	TGCGCCAGCAGCCAAACAGGGGGGGAAGAGCCTTACAATGAGCAGTTCTTC
NA	TRBD2	TRBJ2-7	TRBV5-4	CASSSAGTSGSYEQYF	TGTGCCAGCAGCTCGGCCGGGACTAGCGGATCCTACGAGCAGTACTTC
few	NA	TRBJ2-1	TRBV7-9	CASSPRGGVSYNEQFF	TGTGCCAGCAGCCCTAGAGGGGGGGTCTCCTACAATGAGCAGTTCTTC
NA	NA	TRBJ2-1	TRBV6-5	CASSYSWATLANEQFF	TGTGCCAGCAGTTACTCGTGGGCTACCCTCGCAAATGAGCAGTTCTTC
NA	NA	TRBJ1-4	TRBV30	CAWTTTTNEKLFF	TGTGCCTGGACAACTACAACTAATGAAAAACTGTTTTTT
NA	NA	TRBJ2-4	TRBV19	CASSIGPLAKNIQYF	TGTGCCAGTAGTATAGGCCCACTAGCCAAAAACATTCAGTACTTC
large	NA	TRBJ1-2	TRBV19	CASSIDSTYGYTF	TGTGCCAGTAGTATCGACAGTACCTATGGCTACACCTTC
NA	NA	TRBJ2-7	TRBV5-1	CASSSDTMTYEQYF	TGCGCCAGCAGCTCGGACACCATGACCTACGAGCAGTACTTC
medium-sized	NA	TRBJ2-2	TRBV9	CASSPREWNTGELFF	TGTGCCAGCAGCCCAAGGGAGTGGAACACCGGGGAGCTGTTTTTT
NA	NA	TRBJ2-7	TRBV7-9	CASSDRNYEQYF	TGTGCCAGCAGCGACAGAAACTACGAGCAGTACTTC
NA	TRBD2	TRBJ2-7	TRBV7-6	CASSLLAGATYEQYF	TGTGCCAGCAGCTTACTAGCGGGAGCTACCTACGAGCAGTACTTC
few	TRBD1	TRBJ1-5	TRBV6-4	CASSDLRGPLYSNQPQHF	TGTGCCAGCAGTGACTTGAGGGGGCCCCTGTATAGCAATCAGCCCCAGCATTTT
NA	TRBD1	TRBJ1-1	TRBV5-4	CASSLGGGDAFF	TGTGCCAGCAGCTTGGGAGGGGGCGACGCTTTCTTT
NA	NA	TRBJ2-7	TRBV10-3	CAISESGTPYEQYF	TGTGCCATCAGTGAGTCGGGCACCCCCTACGAGCAGTACTTC
NA	NA	TRBJ2-7	TRBV7-8	CASSLAMGRGSYEQYF	TGTGCCAGCAGCTTAGCGATGGGCAGAGGGTCCTACGAGCAGTACTTC
NA	NA	TRBJ1-1	TRBV5-4	CASSLVGGDAFF	TGTGCCAGCAGCTTGGTGGGTGGAGATGCTTTCTTT
few	TRBD2	TRBJ2-7	TRBV11-3	CASSLGGLAGYEQYF	TGTGCCAGCAGCTTAGGTGGGCTAGCGGGGTACGAGCAGTACTTC
few	NA	TRBJ1-5	TRBV12-5	CASGLWEGQPQHF	TGTGCTAGTGGTTTATGGGAGGGCCAGCCCCAGCATTTT
NA	TRBD2	TRBJ2-7	TRBV7-2	CASSTLAGGPYEQYF	TGTGCCAGCAGCACCCTAGCGGGGGGGCCCTACGAGCAGTACTTC